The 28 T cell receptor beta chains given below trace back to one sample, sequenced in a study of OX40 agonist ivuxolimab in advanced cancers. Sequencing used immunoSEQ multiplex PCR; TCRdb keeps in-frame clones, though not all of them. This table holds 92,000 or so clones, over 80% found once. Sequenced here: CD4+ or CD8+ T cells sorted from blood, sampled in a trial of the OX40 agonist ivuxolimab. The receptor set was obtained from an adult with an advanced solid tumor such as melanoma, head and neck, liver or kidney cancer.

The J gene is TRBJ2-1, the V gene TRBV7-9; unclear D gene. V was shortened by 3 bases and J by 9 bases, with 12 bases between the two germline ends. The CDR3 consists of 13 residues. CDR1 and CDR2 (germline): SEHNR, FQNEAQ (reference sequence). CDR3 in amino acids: CASSFHEASEQFF. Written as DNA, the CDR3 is TGTGCCAGCAGCTTCCACGAGGCTAGTGAGCAGTTCTTC.

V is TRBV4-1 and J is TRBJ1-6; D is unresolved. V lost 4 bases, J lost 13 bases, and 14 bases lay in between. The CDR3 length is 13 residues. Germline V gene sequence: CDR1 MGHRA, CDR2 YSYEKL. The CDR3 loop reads CASSPADLDPLHF. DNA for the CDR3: TGCGCCAGCAGCCCCGCAGACCTCGATCCCCTCCACTTT.

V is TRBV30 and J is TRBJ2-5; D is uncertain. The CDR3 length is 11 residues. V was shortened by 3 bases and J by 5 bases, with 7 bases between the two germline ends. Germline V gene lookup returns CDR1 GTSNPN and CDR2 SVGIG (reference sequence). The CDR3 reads CAWSGRETQYF. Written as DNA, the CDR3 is TGTGCCTGGAGCGGGCGGGAGACCCAGTACTTC.

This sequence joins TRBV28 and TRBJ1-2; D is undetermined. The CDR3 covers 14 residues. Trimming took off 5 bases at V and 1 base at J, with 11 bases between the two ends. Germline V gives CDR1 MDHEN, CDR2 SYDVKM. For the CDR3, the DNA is TGTGCCAGCAGTCCTCCCCAGTTTAACTATGGCTACACCTTC. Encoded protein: CASSPPQFNYGYTF.

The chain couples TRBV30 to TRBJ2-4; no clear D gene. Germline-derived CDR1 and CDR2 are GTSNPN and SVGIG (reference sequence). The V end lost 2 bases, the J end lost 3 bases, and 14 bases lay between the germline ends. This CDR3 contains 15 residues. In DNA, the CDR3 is TGTGCCTGGAGTTACGGGCGGCCCCTCAAAAACATTCAGTACTTC. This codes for CAWSYGRPLKNIQYF.

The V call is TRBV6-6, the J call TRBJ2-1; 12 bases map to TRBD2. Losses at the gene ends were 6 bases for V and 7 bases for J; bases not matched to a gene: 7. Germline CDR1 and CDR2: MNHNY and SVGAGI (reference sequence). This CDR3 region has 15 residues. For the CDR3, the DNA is TGTGCCAGCAGCGGACTAGCGGGAAGACAAAATGAGCAGTTCTTC. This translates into CASSGLAGRQNEQFF.

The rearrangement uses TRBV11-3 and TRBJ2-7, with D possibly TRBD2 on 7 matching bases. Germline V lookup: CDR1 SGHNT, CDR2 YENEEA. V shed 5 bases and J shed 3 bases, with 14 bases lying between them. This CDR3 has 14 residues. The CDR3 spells CASSPWEGDYEQYF. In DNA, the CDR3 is TGTGCCAGCAGCCCCTGGGAGGGGGACTACGAGCAGTACTTC.

The CDR3 protein is CASTRSEGPNTEAFF. For the CDR3, the DNA is TGTGCCAGTACCCGTTCGGAAGGTCCAAACACTGAAGCTTTCTTT. This chain joins TRBV19 and TRBJ1-1; D not certain. Germline assignment: CDR1 LNHDA and CDR2 SQIVND (reference sequence). This CDR3 spans 15 amino acids. Trimming removed 7 bases from V and 2 bases from J, with 17 bases in between.

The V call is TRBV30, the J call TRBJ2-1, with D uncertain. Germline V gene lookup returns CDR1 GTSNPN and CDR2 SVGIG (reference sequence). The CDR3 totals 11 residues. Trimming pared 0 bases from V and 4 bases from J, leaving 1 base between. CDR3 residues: CAWSVYNEQFF. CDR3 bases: TGTGCCTGGAGTGTGTACAATGAGCAGTTCTTC. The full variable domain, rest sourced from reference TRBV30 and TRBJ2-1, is SQTIHQWPATLVQPVGSPLSLECTVEGTSNPNLYWYRQAAGRGLQLLFYSVGIGQISSEVPQNLSASRPQDRQFILSSKKLLLSDSGFYLCAWSVYNEQFFGPGTRLTVL.

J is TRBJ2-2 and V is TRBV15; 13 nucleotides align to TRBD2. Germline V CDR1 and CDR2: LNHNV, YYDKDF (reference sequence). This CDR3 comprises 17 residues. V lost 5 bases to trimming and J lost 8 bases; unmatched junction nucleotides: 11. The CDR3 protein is CATSGKGLAGVSGELFF. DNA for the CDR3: TGTGCCACCAGCGGTAAAGGACTAGCGGGAGTATCGGGGGAGCTGTTTTTT.

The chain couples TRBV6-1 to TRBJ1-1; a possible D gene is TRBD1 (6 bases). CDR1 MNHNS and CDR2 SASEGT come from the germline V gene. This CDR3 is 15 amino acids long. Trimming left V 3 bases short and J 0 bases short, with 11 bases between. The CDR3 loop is CASSEVAGVNTEAFF. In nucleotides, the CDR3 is TGTGCCAGCAGTGAGGTGGCAGGGGTGAACACTGAAGCTTTCTTT.

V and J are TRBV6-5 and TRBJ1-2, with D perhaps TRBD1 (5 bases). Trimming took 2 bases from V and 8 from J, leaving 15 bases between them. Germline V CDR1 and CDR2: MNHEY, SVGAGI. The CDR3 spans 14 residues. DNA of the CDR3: TGTGCCAGCAGTTACACCGGGGGTCTTGAGGGCTACACCTTC. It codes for CASSYTGGLEGYTF.

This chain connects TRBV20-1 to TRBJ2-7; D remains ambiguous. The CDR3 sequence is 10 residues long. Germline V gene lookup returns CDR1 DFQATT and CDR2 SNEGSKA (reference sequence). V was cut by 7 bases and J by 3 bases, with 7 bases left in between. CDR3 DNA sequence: TGCAGTGTCACACGCTACGAGCAGTACTTC. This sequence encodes CSVTRYEQYF.

CDR3 residues: CASSEGTGSSEKLFF. CDR3 in DNA: TGTGCCAGCAGTGAGGGAACAGGGTCGAGTGAAAAACTGTTTTTT. This chain links TRBV6-1 with TRBJ1-4; possible D gene TRBD1, 6 bases. The CDR3 covers 15 residues. Trimming shortened V by 3 bases and J by 7 bases, and 15 bases separated the two germline ends. Germline CDR1 reads MNHNS; CDR2 reads SASEGT.

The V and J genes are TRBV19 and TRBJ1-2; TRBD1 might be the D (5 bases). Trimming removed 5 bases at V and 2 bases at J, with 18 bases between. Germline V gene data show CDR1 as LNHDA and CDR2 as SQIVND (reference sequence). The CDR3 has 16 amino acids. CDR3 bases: TGTGCCAGTAGTCTGGGGCAGATCAAGATCAACTATGGCTACACCTTC. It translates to CASSLGQIKINYGYTF. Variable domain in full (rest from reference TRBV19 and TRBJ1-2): DGGITQSPKYLFRKEGQNVTLSCEQNLNHDAMYWYRQDPGQGLRLIYYSQIVNDFQKGDIAEGYSVSREKKESFPLTVTSAQKNPTAFYLCASSLGQIKINYGYTFGSGTRLTVV.

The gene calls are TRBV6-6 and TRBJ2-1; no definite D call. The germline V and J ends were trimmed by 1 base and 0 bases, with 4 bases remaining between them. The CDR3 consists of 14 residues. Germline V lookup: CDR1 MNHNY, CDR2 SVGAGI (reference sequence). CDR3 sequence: CASSYLSSYNEQFF. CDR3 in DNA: TGTGCCAGCAGTTACTTAAGCTCCTACAATGAGCAGTTCTTC.

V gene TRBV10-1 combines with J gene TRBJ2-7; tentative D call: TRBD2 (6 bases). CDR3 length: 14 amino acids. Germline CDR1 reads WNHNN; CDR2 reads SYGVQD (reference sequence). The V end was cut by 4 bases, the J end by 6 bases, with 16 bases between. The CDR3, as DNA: TGCGCCAGCAGTGGGGGAGCCGGGGAGGTCGAGCAGTACTTC. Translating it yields CASSGGAGEVEQYF.

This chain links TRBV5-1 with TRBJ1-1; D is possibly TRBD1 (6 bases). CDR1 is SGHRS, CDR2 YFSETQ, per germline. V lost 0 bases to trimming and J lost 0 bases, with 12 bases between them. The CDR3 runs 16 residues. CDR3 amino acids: CASSLALDRMNTEAFF. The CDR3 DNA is TGCGCCAGCAGCTTGGCACTCGACAGGATGAACACTGAAGCTTTCTTT. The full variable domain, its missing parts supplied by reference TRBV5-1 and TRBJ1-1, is KAGVTQTPRYLIKTRGQQVTLSCSPISGHRSVSWYQQTPGQGLQFLFEYFSETQRNKGNFPGRFSGRQFSNSRSEMNVSTLELGDSALYLCASSLALDRMNTEAFFGQGTRLTVV.

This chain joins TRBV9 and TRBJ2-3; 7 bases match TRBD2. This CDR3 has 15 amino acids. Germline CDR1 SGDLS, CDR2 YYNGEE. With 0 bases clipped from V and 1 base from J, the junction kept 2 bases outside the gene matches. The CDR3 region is CASSVGGSGTDTQYF. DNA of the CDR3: TGTGCCAGCAGCGTAGGCGGGAGCGGCACAGATACGCAGTATTTT. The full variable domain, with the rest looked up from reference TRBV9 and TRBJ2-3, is DSGVTQTPKHLITATGQRVTLRCSPRSGDLSVYWYQQSLDQGLQFLIQYYNGEERAKGNILERFSAQQFPDLHSELNLSSLELGDSALYFCASSVGGSGTDTQYFGPGTRLTVL.

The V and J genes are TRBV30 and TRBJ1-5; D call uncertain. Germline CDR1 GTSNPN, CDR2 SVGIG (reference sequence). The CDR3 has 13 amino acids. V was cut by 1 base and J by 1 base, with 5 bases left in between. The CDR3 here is CAWSEDSNQPQHF. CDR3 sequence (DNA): TGTGCCTGGAGTGAAGACAGCAATCAGCCCCAGCATTTT.

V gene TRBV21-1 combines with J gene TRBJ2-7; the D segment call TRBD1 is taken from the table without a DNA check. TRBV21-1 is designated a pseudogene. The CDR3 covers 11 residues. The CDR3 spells CASSMAGVEYF. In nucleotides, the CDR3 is TGTGCCAGCAGCATGGCAGGGGTGGAGTACTTC.

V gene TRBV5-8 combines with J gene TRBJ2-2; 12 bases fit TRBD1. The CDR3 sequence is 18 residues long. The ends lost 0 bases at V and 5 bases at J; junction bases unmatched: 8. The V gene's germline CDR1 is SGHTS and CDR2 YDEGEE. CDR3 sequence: CASSLVLLGQGATGELFF. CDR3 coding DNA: TGTGCCAGCAGCTTGGTACTTTTGGGACAGGGGGCGACCGGGGAGCTGTTTTTT. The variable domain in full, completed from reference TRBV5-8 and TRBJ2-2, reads EAGVTQSPTHLIKTRGQQATLRCSPISGHTSVYWYQQALGLGLQFLLWYDEGEERNRGNFPPRFSGRQFPNYSSELNVNALELEDSALYLCASSLVLLGQGATGELFFGEGSRLTVL.

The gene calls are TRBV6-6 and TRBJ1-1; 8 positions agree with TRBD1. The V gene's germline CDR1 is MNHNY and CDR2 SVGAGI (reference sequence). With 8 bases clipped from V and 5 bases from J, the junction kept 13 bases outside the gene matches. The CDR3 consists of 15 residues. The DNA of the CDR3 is TGTGCCAGCCCCACCGTCCAGGGGGCGAAGACTGAAGCTTTCTTT. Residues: CASPTVQGAKTEAFF.

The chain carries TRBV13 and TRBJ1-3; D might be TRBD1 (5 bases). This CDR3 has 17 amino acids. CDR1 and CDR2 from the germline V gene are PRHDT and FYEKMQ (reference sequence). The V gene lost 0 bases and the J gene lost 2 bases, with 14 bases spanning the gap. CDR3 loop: CASSLGGLSGAGNTIYF. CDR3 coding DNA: TGTGCCAGCAGCTTAGGCGGGTTATCGGGGGCTGGAAACACCATATATTTT.

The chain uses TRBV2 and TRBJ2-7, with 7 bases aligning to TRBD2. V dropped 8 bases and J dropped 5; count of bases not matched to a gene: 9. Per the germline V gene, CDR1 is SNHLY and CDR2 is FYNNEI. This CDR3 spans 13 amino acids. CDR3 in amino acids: CASDAGVNDEQYF. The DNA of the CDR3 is TGTGCCAGCGACGCGGGAGTTAATGACGAGCAGTACTTC.

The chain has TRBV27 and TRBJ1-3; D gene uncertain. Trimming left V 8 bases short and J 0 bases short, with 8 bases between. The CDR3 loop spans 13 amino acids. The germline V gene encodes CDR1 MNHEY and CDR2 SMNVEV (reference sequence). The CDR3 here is CASAYNSGNTIYF. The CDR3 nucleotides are TGTGCCAGCGCTTACAACTCTGGAAACACCATATATTTT.

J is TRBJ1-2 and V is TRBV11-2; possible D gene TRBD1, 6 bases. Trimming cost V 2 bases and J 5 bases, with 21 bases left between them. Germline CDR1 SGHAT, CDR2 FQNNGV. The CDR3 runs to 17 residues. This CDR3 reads CASSLFLGGPSPYGYTF. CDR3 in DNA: TGTGCCAGCAGCTTATTTCTTGGGGGGCCGAGCCCATATGGCTACACCTTC.

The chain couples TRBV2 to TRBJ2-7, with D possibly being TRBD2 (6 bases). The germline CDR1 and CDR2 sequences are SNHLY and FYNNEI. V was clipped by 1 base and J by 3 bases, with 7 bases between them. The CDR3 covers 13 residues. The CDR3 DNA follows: TGTGCCAGCAGTGAAGAGGAGGGCTACGAGCAGTACTTC. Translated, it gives CASSEEEGYEQYF.